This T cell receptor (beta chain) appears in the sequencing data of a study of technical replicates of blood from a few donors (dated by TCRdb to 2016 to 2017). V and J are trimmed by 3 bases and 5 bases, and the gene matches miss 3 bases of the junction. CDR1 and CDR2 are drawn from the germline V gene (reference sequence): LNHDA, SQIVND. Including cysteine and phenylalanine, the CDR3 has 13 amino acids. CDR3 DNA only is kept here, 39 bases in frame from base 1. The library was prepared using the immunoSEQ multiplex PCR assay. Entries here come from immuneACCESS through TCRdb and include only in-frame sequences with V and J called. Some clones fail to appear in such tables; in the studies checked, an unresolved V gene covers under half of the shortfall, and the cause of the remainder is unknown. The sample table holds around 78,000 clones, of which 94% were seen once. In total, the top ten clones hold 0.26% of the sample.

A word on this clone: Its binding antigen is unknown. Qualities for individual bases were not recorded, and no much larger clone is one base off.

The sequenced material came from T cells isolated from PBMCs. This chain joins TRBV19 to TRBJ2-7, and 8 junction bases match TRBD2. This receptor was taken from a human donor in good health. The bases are TGTGCCAGTAGTATTTCACTAGCGGACGAGCAGTACTTC. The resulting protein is CASSISLADEQYF.